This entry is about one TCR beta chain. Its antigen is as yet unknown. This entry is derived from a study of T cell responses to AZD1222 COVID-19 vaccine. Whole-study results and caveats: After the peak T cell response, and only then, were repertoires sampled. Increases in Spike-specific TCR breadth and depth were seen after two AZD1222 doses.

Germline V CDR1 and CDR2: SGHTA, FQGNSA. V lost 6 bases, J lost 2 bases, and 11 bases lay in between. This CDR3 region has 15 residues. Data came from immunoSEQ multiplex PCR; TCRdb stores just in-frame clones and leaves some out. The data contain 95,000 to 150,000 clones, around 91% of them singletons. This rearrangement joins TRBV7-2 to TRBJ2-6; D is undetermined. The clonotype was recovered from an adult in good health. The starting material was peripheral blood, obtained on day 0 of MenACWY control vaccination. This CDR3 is CASSSTRPGANVLTF. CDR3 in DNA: TGTGCCAGCAGTAGTACACGGCCTGGGGCCAACGTCCTGACTTTC.